A selection of T cell receptor beta chains follows, all from one sample in a study of PD-1 blockade in classical Hodgkin lymphoma. Sequencing used immunoSEQ multiplex PCR; TCRdb keeps in-frame clones, though not all of them. The sample lists about 43,000 clones; 65% to 85% were seen once. The starting material was peripheral blood mononuclear cells (PBMCs), obtained before the second cycle of nivolumab. The receptors shown here come from a human donor with classical Hodgkin lymphoma. Each CDR3 is given with its conserved first and last residue. A D gene is named only where the DNA matches it firmly. Clone sizes are given selectively: once, few, many, or a class where the clone is expanded.

d_gene | j_gene | abundance | v_gene | CDR3nt | CDR3aa
NA | TRBJ2-1 | NA | TRBV19 | TGTGCCAGTAGTATAGATGACTCTCCTCTGAACTATGAGCAGTTCTTC | CASSIDDSPLNYEQFF
NA | TRBJ2-2 | NA | TRBV30 | TGTGCCTGGGACCCCTCCGGGGAGCTGTTTTTT | CAWDPSGELFF
NA | TRBJ2-7 | NA | TRBV27 | TGTGCCAGCAGTTTCGGGCTGGCCTACGAGCAGTACTTC | CASSFGLAYEQYF
NA | TRBJ1-5 | NA | TRBV5-1 | TGCGCCAGCAGCTTGGGGCAGGGAGGGGTGAATAGCAATCAGCCCCAGCATTTT | CASSLGQGGVNSNQPQHF
NA | TRBJ2-3 | few | TRBV5-1 | TGCGCCAGCAGCAAGGCAACTAGTCTAATGGATACGCAGTATTTT | CASSKATSLMDTQYF
NA | TRBJ2-1 | NA | TRBV14 | TGTGCCAGCAGCCAAGTGGGACTCCTCTCCTACAATGAGCAGTTCTTC | CASSQVGLLSYNEQFF
NA | TRBJ1-1 | NA | TRBV27 | TGTGCCAGCAGTGATCAGGGGAGGAGGACGAACACTGAAGCTTTCTTT | CASSDQGRRTNTEAFF
NA | TRBJ2-7 | NA | TRBV30 | TGTGCCTGGGCTCGGGACACGAACTACGAGCAGTACTTC | CAWARDTNYEQYF
NA | TRBJ2-2 | once | TRBV5-8 | TGTGCCAGCACCCCGGAGAACACCGGGGAGCTGTTTTTT | CASTPENTGELFF
NA | TRBJ2-5 | NA | TRBV19 | TGTGCCAGTAGTAAGAGAACAGGGATGGGTGAGACCCAGTACTTC | CASSKRTGMGETQYF
NA | TRBJ1-2 | once | TRBV25-1 | TGTGCCAGCAGTGACTTAAACAGGGATGCCCTGGATGGCTACACCTTC | CASSDLNRDALDGYTF
NA | TRBJ1-1 | once | TRBV10-3 | TGTGCCATCACCGCAGGGAACACTGAAGCTTTCTTT | CAITAGNTEAFF
NA | TRBJ2-5 | NA | TRBV7-3 | TGTGCCAGCAGAGGAGGCTGGGAGACCCAGTACTTC | CASRGGWETQYF
NA | TRBJ2-1 | NA | TRBV14 | TGTGCCAGCAGCCAGTTGCAGACCCGGTATGAGCAGTTCTTC | CASSQLQTRYEQFF
NA | TRBJ1-1 | NA | TRBV9 | TGTGCCAGCAGCGTAGTGGAAACTGAAGCTTTCTTT | CASSVVETEAFF
TRBD2 | TRBJ2-3 | NA | TRBV7-2 | TGTGCCAACCTCTCAGGGACTAGCGGCACAGATACGCAGTATTTT | CANLSGTSGTDTQYF
NA | TRBJ1-2 | NA | TRBV7-9 | TGTGCCAGCAGCTTAAGGCCGGTGCCTGGCTACACCTTC | CASSLRPVPGYTF
TRBD1 | TRBJ1-2 | once | TRBV28 | TGTGCCAGCAGTTCCCCTTTGCTGGACAGGCACAGCTATGGCTACACCTTC | CASSSPLLDRHSYGYTF
NA | TRBJ1-1 | few | TRBV13 | TGTGCCAGCAGCTTAGGGGGCGCCGCTGAAGCTTTCTTT | CASSLGGAAEAFF
TRBD1 | TRBJ1-1 | NA | TRBV6-1 | TGTGCCAGCAGTGACGGACAGGGTTGGGTGAACACTGAAGCTTTCTTT | CASSDGQGWVNTEAFF
NA | TRBJ1-1 | NA | TRBV6-4 | TGTGCCAGCCGTTCCGGGACGGCGAACACTGAAGCTTTCTTT | CASRSGTANTEAFF
NA | TRBJ1-5 | NA | TRBV7-8 | TGTGCCAGCAGAATTACTTGGGTCTACAGCAATCAGCCCCAGCATTTT | CASRITWVYSNQPQHF
NA | TRBJ2-4 | NA | TRBV7-8 | TGTGCCAGCAGCTTAGGGCAATTCGGGGCCAAAAACATTCAGTACTTC | CASSLGQFGAKNIQYF
NA | TRBJ2-7 | medium-sized | TRBV7-2 | TGTGCCAGCAGCTTACCGGGACACCACTCCTACGAGCAGTACTTC | CASSLPGHHSYEQYF
NA | TRBJ2-1 | NA | TRBV2 | TGTGCCAGCAGTGAACGGTCTAGCTCGTACAATGAGCAGTTCTTC | CASSERSSSYNEQFF
NA | TRBJ2-7 | NA | TRBV20-1 | TGCAGTGCTAGAGATTTGGGCGAGCAGTACTTC | CSARDLGEQYF
NA | TRBJ1-2 | once | TRBV5-4 | TGTGCCAGCAGAAAACAGGTTAACTATGGCTACACCTTC | CASRKQVNYGYTF
NA | TRBJ1-4 | once | TRBV7-8 | TGTGCCAGCAGCCTCATCAACAATGAAAAACTGTTTTTT | CASSLINNEKLFF
NA | TRBJ2-7 | NA | TRBV9 | TGTGCCAGCAGCGCCGGGGCTACCTACGAGCAGTACTTC | CASSAGATYEQYF
NA | TRBJ2-7 | few | TRBV4-3 | TGCGCCAGCAGCCAAGCACCGGCCTACGAGCAGTACTTC | CASSQAPAYEQYF
TRBD1 | TRBJ1-2 | NA | TRBV7-9 | TGTGCCAGCAGCTTAACCCCGGGTACAGGGGAAACTAACTATGGCTACACCTTC | CASSLTPGTGETNYGYTF
NA | TRBJ2-1 | NA | TRBV27 | TGTGCCAGCAGTTGGCGCAGGGATGAGCAGTTCTTC | CASSWRRDEQFF
TRBD1 | TRBJ2-7 | NA | TRBV7-9 | TGTGCCAGCAGCCCGACAGGGGGCGGCGAGCAGTACTTC | CASSPTGGGEQYF
NA | TRBJ1-2 | once | TRBV5-4 | TGTGCCAGCAGCCAAGTGCAGGGAGGAGCTAACTATGGCTACACCTTC | CASSQVQGGANYGYTF
NA | TRBJ2-7 | NA | TRBV7-9 | TGTGCCAGCAGCCCCCTCCTCGGGGGGCTGTACGAGCAGTACTTC | CASSPLLGGLYEQYF
NA | TRBJ2-7 | few | TRBV7-7 | TGTGCCAGCAGTATCCATCTGGAGGGGGTGGACTACGAGCAGTACTTC | CASSIHLEGVDYEQYF
NA | TRBJ1-1 | NA | TRBV5-6 | TGTGCCAGCAGCGCGCGAGGGACTATGAACACTGAAGCTTTCTTT | CASSARGTMNTEAFF
NA | TRBJ2-2 | few | TRBV18 | TGTGCCAGCTCCCAAAAACAGGGTGCTTCAAACACCGGGGAGCTGTTTTTT | CASSQKQGASNTGELFF
TRBD2 | TRBJ2-3 | few | TRBV18 | TGTGCCAGCTCACCACTGCGGGAGGACACAGATACGCAGTATTTT | CASSPLREDTDTQYF
NA | TRBJ2-1 | NA | TRBV28 | TGTGCCAGCACCCAGGGACTTCTAAATGAGCAGTTCTTC | CASTQGLLNEQFF
NA | TRBJ1-5 | NA | TRBV19 | TGTGCCACCGGGTGGGGGGACGGGGGGCTAGATCAGCCCCAGCATTTT | CATGWGDGGLDQPQHF
TRBD2 | TRBJ2-2 | NA | TRBV7-3 | TGTGCCAGCAGCTCGGGACTAGTTTACAACACCGGGGAGCTGTTTTTT | CASSSGLVYNTGELFF
NA | TRBJ2-1 | few | TRBV4-3 | TGCGCCAGCAGCCAGGTACTAGGGACCTTAAGGGGCAATGAGCAGTTCTTC | CASSQVLGTLRGNEQFF
TRBD1 | TRBJ2-1 | NA | TRBV7-2 | TGTGCCAGCAGCTTAGAGGGGGCGGGACAGGGCGTCAATGAGCAGTTCTTC | CASSLEGAGQGVNEQFF
NA | TRBJ1-5 | few | TRBV28 | TGTGCCAGCAGTTACCAGGGGTTCGAGTTGAGCAATCAGCCCCAGCATTTT | CASSYQGFELSNQPQHF
NA | TRBJ1-5 | NA | TRBV5-6 | TGTGCCAGCAGCTTAAGTATGGGCCGTAGCAATCAGCCCCAGCATTTT | CASSLSMGRSNQPQHF
TRBD1 | TRBJ1-2 | NA | TRBV28 | TGTGCCAGCATCGAGGACAGGGCCTATGGCTACACCTTC | CASIEDRAYGYTF
NA | TRBJ1-1 | NA | TRBV5-6 | TGTGCCAGCAGCTTGATACCACGGGGGACCACTGAAGCTTTCTTT | CASSLIPRGTTEAFF
TRBD1 | TRBJ2-7 | few | TRBV4-3 | TGCGCCAGCAGCCAGGACAGGAGCTCCTACGAGCAGTACTTC | CASSQDRSSYEQYF
NA | TRBJ1-2 | NA | TRBV30 | TGTGCCTGGAGTCTAAAAGATACCTGGAATGGCTACACCTTC | CAWSLKDTWNGYTF